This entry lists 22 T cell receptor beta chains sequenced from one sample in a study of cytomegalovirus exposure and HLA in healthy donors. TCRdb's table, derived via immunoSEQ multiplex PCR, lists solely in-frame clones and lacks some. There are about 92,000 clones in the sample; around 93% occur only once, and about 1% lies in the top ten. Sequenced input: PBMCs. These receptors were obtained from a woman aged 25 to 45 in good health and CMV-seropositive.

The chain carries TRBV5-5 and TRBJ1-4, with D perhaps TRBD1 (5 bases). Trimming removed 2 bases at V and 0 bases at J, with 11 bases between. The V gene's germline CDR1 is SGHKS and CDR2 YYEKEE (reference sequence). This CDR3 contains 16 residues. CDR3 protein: CASSFDRLATNEKLFF. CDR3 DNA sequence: TGTGCCAGCAGCTTTGACAGACTAGCAACTAATGAAAAACTGTTTTTT.

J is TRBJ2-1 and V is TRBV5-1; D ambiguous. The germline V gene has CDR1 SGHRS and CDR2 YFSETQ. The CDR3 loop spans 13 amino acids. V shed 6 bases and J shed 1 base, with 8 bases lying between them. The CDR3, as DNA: TGCGCCAGCACCTATAGTTCCTACAATGAGCAGTTCTTC. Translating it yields CASTYSSYNEQFF.

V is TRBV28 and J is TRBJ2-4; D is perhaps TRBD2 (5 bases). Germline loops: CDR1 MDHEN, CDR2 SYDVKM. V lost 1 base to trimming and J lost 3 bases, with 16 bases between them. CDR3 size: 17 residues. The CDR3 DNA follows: TGTGCCAGCAGTTTATTTGGCGGGCCCAGCGGCAAAAACATTCAGTACTTC. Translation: CASSLFGGPSGKNIQYF.

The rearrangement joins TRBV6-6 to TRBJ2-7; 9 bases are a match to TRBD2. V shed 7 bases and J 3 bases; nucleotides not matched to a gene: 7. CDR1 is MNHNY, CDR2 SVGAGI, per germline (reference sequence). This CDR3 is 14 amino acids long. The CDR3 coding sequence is TGTGCCAGCATGCGGGAGGGCGGGGTCTACGAGCAGTACTTC. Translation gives CASMREGGVYEQYF.

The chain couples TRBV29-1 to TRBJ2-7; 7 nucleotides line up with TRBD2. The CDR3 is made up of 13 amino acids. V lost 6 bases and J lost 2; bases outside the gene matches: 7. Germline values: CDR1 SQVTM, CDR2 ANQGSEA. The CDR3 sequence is CSVLAYGAYEQYF. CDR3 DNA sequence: TGCAGCGTACTAGCGTACGGGGCCTACGAGCAGTACTTC.

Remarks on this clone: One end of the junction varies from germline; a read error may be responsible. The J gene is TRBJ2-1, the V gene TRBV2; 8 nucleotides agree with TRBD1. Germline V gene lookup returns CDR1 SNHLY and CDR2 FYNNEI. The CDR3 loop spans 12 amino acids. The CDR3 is CASRVARDRRVF. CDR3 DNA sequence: TGTGCCAGCAGGGTAGCTCGGGACAGGAGGGTCTTC.

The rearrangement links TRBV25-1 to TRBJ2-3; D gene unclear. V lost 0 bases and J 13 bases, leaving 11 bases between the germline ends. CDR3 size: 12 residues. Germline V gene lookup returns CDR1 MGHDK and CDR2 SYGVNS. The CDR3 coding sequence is TGTGCCAGCAGTGAATACGGTAGCTCGGAGTATTTT. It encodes CASSEYGSSEYF.

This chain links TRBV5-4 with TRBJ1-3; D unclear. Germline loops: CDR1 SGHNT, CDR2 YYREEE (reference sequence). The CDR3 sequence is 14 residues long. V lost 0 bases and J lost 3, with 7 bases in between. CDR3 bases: TGTGCCAGCAGCTTGGCCGGTAATGGAAACACCATATATTTT. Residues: CASSLAGNGNTIYF. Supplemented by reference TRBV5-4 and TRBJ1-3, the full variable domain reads ETGVTQSPTHLIKTRGQQVTLRCSSQSGHNTVSWYQQALGQGPQFIFQYYREEENGRGNFPPRFSGLQFPNYSSELNVNALELDDSALYLCASSLAGNGNTIYFGEGSWLTVV.

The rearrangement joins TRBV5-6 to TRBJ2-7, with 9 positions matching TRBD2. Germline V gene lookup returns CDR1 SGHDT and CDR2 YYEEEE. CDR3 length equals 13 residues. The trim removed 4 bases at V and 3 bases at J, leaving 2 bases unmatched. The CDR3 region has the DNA TGTGCCAGCAGCCGTAGCGGGAGCTACGAGCAGTACTTC. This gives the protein CASSRSGSYEQYF.

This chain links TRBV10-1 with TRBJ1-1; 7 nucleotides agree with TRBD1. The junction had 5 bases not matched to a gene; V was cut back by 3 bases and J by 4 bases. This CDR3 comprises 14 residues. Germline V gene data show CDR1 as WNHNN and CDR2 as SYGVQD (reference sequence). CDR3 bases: TGCGCCAGCAGTGAAGGGGGCATGGCCACTGAAGCTTTCTTT. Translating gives CASSEGGMATEAFF.

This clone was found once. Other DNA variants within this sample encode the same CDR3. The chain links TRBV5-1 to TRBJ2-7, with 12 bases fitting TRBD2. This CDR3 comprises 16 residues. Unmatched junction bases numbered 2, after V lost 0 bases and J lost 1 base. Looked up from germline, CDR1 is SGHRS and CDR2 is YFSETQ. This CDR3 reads CASSLGLAGGSYEQYF. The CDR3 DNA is TGCGCCAGCAGCTTGGGGCTAGCGGGAGGGTCCTACGAGCAGTACTTC.

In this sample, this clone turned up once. The CDR3 nucleotides are TGTGCCAGCAGCTTGGCGGGGGGTGGCTATGGCTACACCTTC. Amino acids: CASSLAGGGYGYTF. The chain employs TRBV5-6 and TRBJ1-2, with D tentatively TRBD1 (5 bases). There are 14 residues in the CDR3. Trimming removed 0 bases at V and 4 bases at J, with 10 bases between. Per the germline V gene, CDR1 is SGHDT and CDR2 is YYEEEE.

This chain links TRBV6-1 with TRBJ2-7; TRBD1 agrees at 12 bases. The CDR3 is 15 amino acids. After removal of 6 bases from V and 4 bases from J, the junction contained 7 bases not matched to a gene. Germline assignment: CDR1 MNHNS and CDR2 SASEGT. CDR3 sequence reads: CASSKGTGGRYEQYF. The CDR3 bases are TGTGCCAGCAGCAAAGGGACAGGGGGCAGGTACGAGCAGTACTTC.

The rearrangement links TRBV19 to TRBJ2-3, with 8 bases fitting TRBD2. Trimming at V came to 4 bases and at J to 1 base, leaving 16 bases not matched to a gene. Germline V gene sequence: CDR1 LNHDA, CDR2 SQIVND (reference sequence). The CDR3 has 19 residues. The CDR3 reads CASSRKPGRANPGTDTQYF. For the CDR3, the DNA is TGTGCCAGTAGTAGGAAACCCGGGAGGGCCAACCCTGGCACAGATACGCAGTATTTT.

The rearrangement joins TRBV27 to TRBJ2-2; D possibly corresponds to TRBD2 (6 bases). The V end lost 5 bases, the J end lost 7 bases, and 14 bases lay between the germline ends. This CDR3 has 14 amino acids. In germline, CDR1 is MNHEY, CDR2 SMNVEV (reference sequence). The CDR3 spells CASSPLTGVGELFF. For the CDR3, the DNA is TGTGCCAGCAGTCCACTAACGGGGGTCGGGGAGCTGTTTTTT.

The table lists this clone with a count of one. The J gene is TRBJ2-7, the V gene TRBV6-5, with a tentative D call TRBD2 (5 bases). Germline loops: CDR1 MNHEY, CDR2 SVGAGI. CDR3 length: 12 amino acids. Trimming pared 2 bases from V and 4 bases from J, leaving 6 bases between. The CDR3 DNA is TGTGCCAGCAGTTACCGGGGTTACGAGCAGTACTTC. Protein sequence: CASSYRGYEQYF.

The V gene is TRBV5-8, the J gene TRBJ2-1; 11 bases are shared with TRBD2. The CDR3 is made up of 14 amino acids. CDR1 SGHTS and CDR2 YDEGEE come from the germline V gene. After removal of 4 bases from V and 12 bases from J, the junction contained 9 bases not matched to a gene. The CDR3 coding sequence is TGTGCCAGCAGCCCGGGGACTAGCGGTCGGGGGCAGTTCTTC. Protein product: CASSPGTSGRGQFF.

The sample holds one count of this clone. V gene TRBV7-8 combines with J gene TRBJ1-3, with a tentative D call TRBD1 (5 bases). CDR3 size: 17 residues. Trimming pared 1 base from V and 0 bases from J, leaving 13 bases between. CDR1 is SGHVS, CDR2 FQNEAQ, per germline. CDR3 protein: CASSLGAGPSSGNTIYF. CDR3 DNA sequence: TGTGCCAGCAGCTTAGGGGCGGGACCTAGCTCTGGAAACACCATATATTTT.

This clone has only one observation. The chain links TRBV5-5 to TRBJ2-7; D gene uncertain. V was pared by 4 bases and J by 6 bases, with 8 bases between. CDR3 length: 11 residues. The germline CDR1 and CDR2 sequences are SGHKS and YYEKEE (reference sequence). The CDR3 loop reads CASSLSLEQYF. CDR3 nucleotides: TGTGCCAGCAGCCTTTCACTCGAGCAGTACTTC.

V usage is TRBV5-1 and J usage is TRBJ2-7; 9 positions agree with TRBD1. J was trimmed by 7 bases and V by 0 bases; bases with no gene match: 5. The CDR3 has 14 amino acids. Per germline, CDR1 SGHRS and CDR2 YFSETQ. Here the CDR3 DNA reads TGCGCCAGCAGCTTGGGGACAGGGGATGGGGAGCAGTACTTC. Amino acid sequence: CASSLGTGDGEQYF.

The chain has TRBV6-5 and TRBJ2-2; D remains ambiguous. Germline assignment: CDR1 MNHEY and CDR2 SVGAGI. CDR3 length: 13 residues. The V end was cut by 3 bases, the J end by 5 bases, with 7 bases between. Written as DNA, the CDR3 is TGTGCCAGCAGTTATATTTCGACCGGGGAGCTGTTTTTT. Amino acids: CASSYISTGELFF.

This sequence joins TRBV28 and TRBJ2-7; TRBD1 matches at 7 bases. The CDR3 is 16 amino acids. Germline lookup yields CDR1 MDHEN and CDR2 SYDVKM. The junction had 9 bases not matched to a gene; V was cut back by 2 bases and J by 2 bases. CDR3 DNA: TGTGCCAGCAGTTTAGGGTGGCAGGGGGTTCCCTACGAGCAGTACTTC. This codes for CASSLGWQGVPYEQYF.